These T cell receptor beta chains were read from a single sample in a study of control samples from healthy donors and cancer patients. Using immunoSEQ multiplex PCR, the repertoire was profiled, and TCRdb retains in-frame clones only, with some absent. The sample has about 15,000 clones, about 80% seen once. Sequences were obtained from formalin-fixed, paraffin-embedded tissue. These TCRs come from a female donor with lung cancer. CDR3s include the opening cysteine and the closing phenylalanine or tryptophan. A D gene is named only where the DNA matches it firmly. A clone size is listed for some rows: how often the clone was seen (once, few, many), or a class if it is expanded.

-,TRBJ2-7,-,TRBV5-1,TGCGCCAGCAGCTTGGTCCGTGGGGAGCAGTACTTC,CASSLVRGEQYF
-,TRBJ2-7,TRBD2,TRBV6-2/TRBV6-3,TGTGCCAGCATCCCGGGACTAGCGGGAAGCTACGAGCAGTACTTC,CASIPGLAGSYEQYF
-,TRBJ2-7,TRBD1,TRBV5-1,TGCGCCAGCAGCTTGTGGACAGGGGGCGAGCAGTACTTC,CASSLWTGGEQYF
-,TRBJ2-4,-,TRBV3-1/TRBV3-2,TGTGCCAGCAGCATCAGGGGTCCCATTGCAAAAAAAAACATTCAGTACTTC,CASSIRGPIAKKNIQYF
few,TRBJ1-1,-,TRBV6-5,TGTGCCAGCAGTTCCCCCGGGGGCGCTGAAGCTTTCTTT,CASSSPGGAEAFF
-,TRBJ1-2,-,TRBV7-9,TGTGCCAGCACCCTCGATGGAGGGGGACTCTATGGCTACACCTTC,CASTLDGGGLYGYTF
-,TRBJ1-1,TRBD1,TRBV6-5,TGTGCCAGCGGAGGCGGGACAGCGAAGAACACTGAAGCTTTCTTT,CASGGGTAKNTEAFF
once,TRBJ1-2,-,TRBV7-9,TGTGCCAGCCGTCCCCTAAGTGAGCGCGGGAGCTACACCTTC,CASRPLSERGSYTF
-,TRBJ2-7,TRBD2,TRBV18,TGTGCCAGCTCACCTAGGGCTAGCGGGGAAATATACGAGCAGTACTTC,CASSPRASGEIYEQYF
-,TRBJ1-2,TRBD1,TRBV27,TGTGCCAGCAGGGCGACAGGGTATGACTATGGCTACACCTTC,CASRATGYDYGYTF
-,TRBJ1-2,TRBD1,TRBV27,TGTGCCAGCAGTTTGACAGGGGCCGGCTACACCTTC,CASSLTGAGYTF
-,TRBJ2-7,TRBD2,TRBV14,TGTGTCAGCAGCTTATACTTAGCGGGGGGCGGCGAGCAGTACTTC,CVSSLYLAGGGEQYF
-,TRBJ1-1,-,TRBV5-5,TGTGCCAGCAGCTTGGTCCCATCGGGCACTGAAGCTTTCTTT,CASSLVPSGTEAFF
-,TRBJ1-2,-,TRBV19,TGTGCCAGTGCTCGGGGCCTGGGGGACTATGGCTACACCTTC,CASARGLGDYGYTF
medium-sized,TRBJ2-1,TRBD2,TRBV4-3,TGCGCCAGCAGCCAAGAACCGGGCGGGAGCGGTGGAAATGAGCAGTTCTTC,CASSQEPGGSGGNEQFF
-,TRBJ2-6,TRBD1,TRBV27,TGTGCCAGCAGTTTATCGACAGGGGCTGGGGCCAACGTCCTGACTTTC,CASSLSTGAGANVLTF
-,TRBJ2-5,TRBD2,TRBV20-1,TGCAGTGCTAGTAAAGGTCTAGCGGAAGAGACCCAGTACTTC,CSASKGLAEETQYF
-,TRBJ2-5,-,TRBV7-7,TGTGCTAGCAGCTTAAATCTGGGCGCAGAGACCCAGTACTTC,CASSLNLGAETQYF
-,TRBJ1-1,TRBD1,TRBV7-9,TGTGCCAGCAGCCCACCTGACAGGGGTAGCACTGAAGCTTTCTTT,CASSPPDRGSTEAFF
-,TRBJ2-2,TRBD2,TRBV7-3,TGTGCCAGCAGCCGTGGACTAGCGGGAGTTGGCGGGGAGCTGTTTTTT,CASSRGLAGVGGELFF
-,TRBJ1-6,-,TRBV6-4,TGTGCCAGCAGCCCCAATGGACAGTTAAATTCACCCCTCCACTTT,CASSPNGQLNSPLHF
-,TRBJ2-5,-,TRBV5-4,TGTGCCAGCAGCTCCGAATCAGGCCAAGAGACCCAGTACTTC,CASSSESGQETQYF